The TCR beta chain under discussion was sequenced for a study of identical twins. Overall study results and limits: The study drew conclusions from cross-sectional statistical analysis, not from following the same donors.

This CDR3 spans 15 amino acids. The junction had 6 bases not matched to a gene; V was cut back by 1 base and J by 8 bases. TCRdb fed the 5' RACE reads into MiXCR, producing one record per CDR3 protein. This table holds approximately 250,000 distinct CDR3 sequences, approximately 5.9% found once. This clonotype was seen repeatedly, ten times or more. No antigen is known for it. This sample was also put to use in a study of T cells expressing NK-cell markers. That work states: About 1.0-7.5% of CD8+ T cells in 6 or 7 donors belonged to dominant NKG2C+ clonotypes. Clarity on HCMV specificity was lacking for the expanded NKG2C+ T cell clones.

Sequences were obtained from CD8+ T cells sorted from blood. V gene TRBV12-3 or TRBV12-4 combines with J gene TRBJ2-1, with 9 nucleotides matching TRBD1. The clonotype was recovered from a woman aged 18-29 years in good health. The CDR3 here is CASSLEDRGLDEQFF. The CDR3 DNA sequence: TGTGCCAGCAGTTTAGAGGACAGGGGATTGGATGAGCAGTTCTTC.